The 10 T cell receptor beta chains below all came from one sample that was sequenced in a study of blood T cell repertoires in COVID-19. Using immunoSEQ multiplex PCR, the repertoire was profiled, and TCRdb retains in-frame clones only, with some absent. This table holds roughly 200,000 clones, 70% to 90% found once. Sequencing used PBMCs or T cells enriched from blood (not recorded which). The receptors were gathered from a middle-aged woman with acute COVID-19.

This clone was found a few times. The chain links TRBV18 to TRBJ2-2; 8 nucleotides line up with TRBD2. Germline V lookup: CDR1 KGHSH, CDR2 LQKENI. The CDR3 loop spans 16 amino acids. V dropped 3 bases and J dropped 3; count of bases not matched to a gene: 6. The CDR3 bases are TGTGCCAGCTCACCTCAGAGCGGGAGTTACACCGGGGAGCTGTTTTTT. The encoded protein is CASSPQSGSYTGELFF.

This rearrangement joins TRBV9 to TRBJ2-2, with 8 nucleotides matching TRBD1. The CDR3 covers 14 residues. J gave up 6 bases and V 4 bases, and 5 bases lay outside the gene matches. From germline, CDR1 is SGDLS and CDR2 YYNGEE. The CDR3 loop is CASSPRTGSGELFF. The CDR3 DNA is TGTGCCAGCAGCCCACGGACAGGGTCCGGGGAGCTGTTTTTT.

This clone came up once. The chain couples TRBV13 to TRBJ2-5; 9 bases line up with TRBD1. Germline CDR1 is PRHDT and CDR2 is FYEKMQ (reference sequence). The trim removed 6 bases at V and 2 bases at J, leaving 4 bases unmatched. The length of the CDR3 is 14 residues. The CDR3: CASRVGTGQETQYF. The DNA for the CDR3 is TGTGCCAGCAGGGTAGGGACAGGGCAAGAGACCCAGTACTTC.

The chain couples TRBV5-1 to TRBJ1-6, with TRBD1 matching over 10 bases. After removal of 4 bases from V and 7 bases from J, the junction contained 11 bases not matched to a gene. Per germline, CDR1 SGHRS and CDR2 YFSETQ. This CDR3 has 17 residues. This CDR3 reads CASSGDRGSPRNSPLHF. CDR3 nucleotide sequence: TGCGCCAGCAGCGGGGACAGGGGTTCCCCGCGGAATTCACCCCTCCACTTT.

The chain recombines TRBV9 with TRBJ1-3, with D unresolved. Between the trimmed V and J ends, which lost 1 base and 0 bases, there was a span of 5 bases. Germline CDR1 is SGDLS and CDR2 is YYNGEE. The CDR3 runs 14 residues. The CDR3 region is CASSVTTSGNTIYF. As DNA, the CDR3 is TGTGCCAGCAGCGTAACAACCTCTGGAAACACCATATATTTT. Based on the CDR3 plus reference TRBV9 and TRBJ1-3, the full variable domain is DSGVTQTPKHLITATGQRVTLRCSPRSGDLSVYWYQQSLDQGLQFLIQYYNGEERAKGNILERFSAQQFPDLHSELNLSSLELGDSALYFCASSVTTSGNTIYFGEGSWLTVV.

This sequence joins TRBV3-1 (or the pseudogene TRBV3-2) and TRBJ1-1; TRBD1 is a possible D gene (6 bases). CDR1 and CDR2 from the germline V gene are LGHDT and YNNKEL (reference sequence). V lost 0 bases and J 0 bases, leaving 14 bases between the germline ends. CDR3 length: 17 residues. CDR3 in amino acids: CASSQDWGGGMNTEAFF. CDR3 sequence (DNA): TGTGCCAGCAGCCAAGATTGGGGGGGCGGAATGAACACTGAAGCTTTCTTT.

This sequence joins TRBV9 and TRBJ2-1, with 12 bases aligning to TRBD1. V shed 2 bases and J 7 bases; nucleotides not matched to a gene: 7. The CDR3 totals 16 residues. In germline, CDR1 is SGDLS, CDR2 YYNGEE. This CDR3 is CASSVSGTGGPNEQFF. The CDR3 nucleotides are TGTGCCAGCAGCGTCTCCGGGACAGGGGGCCCAAATGAGCAGTTCTTC. The full variable domain, with the rest looked up from reference TRBV9 and TRBJ2-1, is DSGVTQTPKHLITATGQRVTLRCSPRSGDLSVYWYQQSLDQGLQFLIQYYNGEERAKGNILERFSAQQFPDLHSELNLSSLELGDSALYFCASSVSGTGGPNEQFFGPGTRLTVL.

V is TRBV27 and J is TRBJ1-5; D may be TRBD1 (5 bases). Germline CDR1 is MNHEY and CDR2 is SMNVEV (reference sequence). CDR3 length: 13 residues. Trimming stripped 6 bases from V and 7 bases from J, with 13 bases between. The CDR3 DNA follows: TGTGCCAGCAGGGGATGGGGCTCCCAGCCCCAGCATTTT. This codes for CASRGWGSQPQHF.

The genes are TRBV5-1 and TRBJ2-1, with 9 nucleotides matching TRBD2. The CDR3 totals 16 residues. The trim removed 5 bases at V and 7 bases at J, leaving 13 bases unmatched. CDR1 is SGHRS, CDR2 YFSETQ, per germline. The CDR3 DNA is TGCGCCAGCAGATTGCCGCTAGCGGGATCCACAAATGAGCAGTTCTTC. Translated, it gives CASRLPLAGSTNEQFF. Looking up the rest from reference TRBV5-1 and TRBJ2-1 gives the full variable domain: KAGVTQTPRYLIKTRGQQVTLSCSPISGHRSVSWYQQTPGQGLQFLFEYFSETQRNKGNFPGRFSGRQFSNSRSEMNVSTLELGDSALYLCASRLPLAGSTNEQFFGPGTRLTVL.

J is TRBJ1-3 and V is TRBV19; TRBD1 matches at 9 bases. CDR3 length: 15 residues. Germline CDR1 LNHDA, CDR2 SQIVND (reference sequence). V gave up 5 bases and J gave up 4 bases; unmatched junction bases: 6. The CDR3, as DNA: TGTGCCAGTAGTTCCACAGGGGGCGAGGGAAACACCATATATTTT. Translating it yields CASSSTGGEGNTIYF.